The clone carrying this T cell receptor beta chain was seen a few times. It was through 5'RACE template switching that TCR cDNA was made, with a universal primer site and UMIs added. TCRdb redid the calling of the 5' RACE reads with MiXCR, one entry per CDR3 protein. The sample has under 90,000 distinct CDR3 sequences, about 6.5% seen once. The data were taken from a study of T cells after yellow fever vaccination. The CDR3 extends over 16 amino acids. The V gene end was trimmed by 3 bases and the J gene end by 3 bases; junction bases not matched to a gene: 8. This clonotype was sampled from a man younger than 35 who received the YFV17D yellow fever vaccine. This sample comprised CD8+ T cells sorted from PBMCs, obtained roughly 45 days after the first yellow fever vaccination. The chain recombines TRBV12-3 or TRBV12-4 with TRBJ1-5, with 7 bases identical to TRBD1. CDR3 sequence reads: CASSFPHRGDNQPQHF. The CDR3, as DNA: TGTGCCAGCAGTTTTCCTCACAGGGGCGACAATCAGCCCCAGCATTTT.